This entry describes one T cell receptor beta chain. The antigen it recognizes is unknown. Base-call qualities are not available, and no considerably larger clone is one nucleotide away. This sample is part of a study of T cell changes during pregnancy in multiple sclerosis (dated by TCRdb to about 2019). In the study overall: The study looked at changes in the T cell repertoire across pregnancy in women with multiple sclerosis.

Libraries came from the immunoSEQ multiplex PCR assay. TCRdb provides this immuneACCESS table in a form limited to in-frame rearrangements. Some clones are lacking; in checked studies, under half of them reflect an unresolved V gene, and why the rest are absent is not known. Across this sample there are under 60,000 clones, with roughly nine tenths seen only once. Roughly 10% of the sample is in the top ten clones. CDR1 and CDR2, looked up from the germline V gene, are SGDLS and YYNGEE. Taken from cysteine to phenylalanine, the CDR3 has 15 residues. Left in the record is the CDR3 DNA by itself, 45 bases read in frame from the first base. V has 4 bases trimmed and J has 0 bases trimmed; junction bases matching no gene number 5.

This chain is built from TRBV9 and TRBJ1-1, with 8 junctional bases fitting TRBD1. The input for sequencing was CD8+ T cells from peripheral blood mononuclear cells, taken after pregnancy. This clonotype was sampled from a female donor with multiple sclerosis, enrolled in a pregnancy study. The bases read TGTGCCAGCAGCCCGCCGACAGGGGTGAACACTGAAGCTTTCTTT. Translated, it gives CASSPPTGVNTEAFF.